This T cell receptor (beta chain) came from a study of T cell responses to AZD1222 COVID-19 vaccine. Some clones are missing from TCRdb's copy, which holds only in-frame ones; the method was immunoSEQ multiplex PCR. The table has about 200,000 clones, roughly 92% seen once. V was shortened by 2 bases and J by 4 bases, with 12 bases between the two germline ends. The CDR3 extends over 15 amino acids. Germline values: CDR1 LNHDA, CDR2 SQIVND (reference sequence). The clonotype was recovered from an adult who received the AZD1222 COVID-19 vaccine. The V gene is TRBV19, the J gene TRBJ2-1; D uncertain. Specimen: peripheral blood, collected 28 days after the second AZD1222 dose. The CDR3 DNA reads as TGTGCCAGTAGTATACCCTCCCGCCAGTACAATGAGCAGTTCTTC. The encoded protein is CASSIPSRQYNEQFF.